Listed below are T cell receptor beta chains from one sample, sequenced in a study of T cells in localized non-small cell lung cancer. Produced via immunoSEQ multiplex PCR; TCRdb's table is partial and in-frame only. This table has tens of thousands of clones, 80% to 90% appearing once. The source was peripheral blood, collected before any cancer treatment. These receptors came from a man aged 40-75 years with stage I squamous cell lung carcinoma. Both conserved end residues are part of each CDR3. D genes are given only for firm matches. Clone size is given for some rows only: seen once, a few or many times, or a class if the clone is expanded.

V	D	J	size	CDR3	DNA
TRBV30	-	TRBJ2-3	-	CAWTRGRADTQYF	TGTGCCTGGACCCGGGGGCGCGCAGATACGCAGTATTTT
TRBV29-1	-	TRBJ1-3	-	CSGTTGSGNTIYF	TGCAGCGGTACTACAGGGTCTGGAAACACCATATATTTT
TRBV6-5	-	TRBJ1-5	-	CASRRTGVANQPQHF	TGTGCCAGCAGGCGAACCGGGGTAGCGAATCAGCCCCAGCATTTT
TRBV4-3	-	TRBJ2-1	-	CASSQTGTNYNEQFF	TGCGCCAGCAGCCAAACCGGGACAAATTACAATGAGCAGTTCTTC
TRBV28	TRBD1	TRBJ1-5	-	CASSVDRAYNQPQHF	TGTGCCAGCAGTGTGGACAGGGCCTACAATCAGCCCCAGCATTTT
TRBV28	-	TRBJ2-7	once	CASSLTREIAYEQYF	TGTGCCAGCAGTTTAACCCGGGAGATTGCCTACGAGCAGTACTTC
TRBV9	-	TRBJ2-3	once	CASSGTPSYTDTQYF	TGTGCCAGCAGCGGAACCCCCTCATACACAGATACGCAGTATTTT
TRBV5-1	-	TRBJ1-2	once	CASSLAATRDGYTF	TGCGCCAGCAGCTTGGCGGCAACGAGGGATGGCTACACCTTC
TRBV7-3	-	TRBJ2-7	-	CASSLTGAGEQYF	TGTGCCAGCAGCTTAACCGGGGCTGGGGAGCAGTACTTC
TRBV4-1	-	TRBJ2-7	-	CASSRQPSVDEQYF	TGCGCCAGCAGCCGACAGCCATCTGTAGACGAGCAGTACTTC